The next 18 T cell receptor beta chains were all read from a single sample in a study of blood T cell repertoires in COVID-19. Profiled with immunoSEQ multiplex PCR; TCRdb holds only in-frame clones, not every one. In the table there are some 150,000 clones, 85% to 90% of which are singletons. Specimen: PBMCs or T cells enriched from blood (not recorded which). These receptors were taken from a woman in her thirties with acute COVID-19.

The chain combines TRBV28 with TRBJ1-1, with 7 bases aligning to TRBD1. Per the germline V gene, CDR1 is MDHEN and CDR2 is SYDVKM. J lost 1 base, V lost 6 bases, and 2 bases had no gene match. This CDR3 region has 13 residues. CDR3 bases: TGTGCCAGCAGCTCAGGGGGGAACACTGAAGCTTTCTTT. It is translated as CASSSGGNTEAFF.

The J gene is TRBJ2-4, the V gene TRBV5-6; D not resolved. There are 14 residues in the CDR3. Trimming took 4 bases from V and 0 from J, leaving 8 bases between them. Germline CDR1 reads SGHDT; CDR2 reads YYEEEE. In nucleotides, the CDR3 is TGTGCCAGCAGCCCCAGATTAGCCAAAAACATTCAGTACTTC. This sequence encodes CASSPRLAKNIQYF.

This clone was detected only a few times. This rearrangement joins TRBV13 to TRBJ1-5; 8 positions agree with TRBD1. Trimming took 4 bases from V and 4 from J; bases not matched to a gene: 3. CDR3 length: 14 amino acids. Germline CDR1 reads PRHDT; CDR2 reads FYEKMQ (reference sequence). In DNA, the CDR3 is TGTGCCAGCAGCTCCCGGACAGGGAATCAGCCCCAGCATTTT. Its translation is CASSSRTGNQPQHF.

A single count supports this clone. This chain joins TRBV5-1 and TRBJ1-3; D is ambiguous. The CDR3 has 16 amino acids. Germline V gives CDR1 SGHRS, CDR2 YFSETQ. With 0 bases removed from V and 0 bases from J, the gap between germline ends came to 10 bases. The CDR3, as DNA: TGCGCCAGCAGCTTGGCTCAGGTTGGCTCTGGAAACACCATATATTTT. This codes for CASSLAQVGSGNTIYF.

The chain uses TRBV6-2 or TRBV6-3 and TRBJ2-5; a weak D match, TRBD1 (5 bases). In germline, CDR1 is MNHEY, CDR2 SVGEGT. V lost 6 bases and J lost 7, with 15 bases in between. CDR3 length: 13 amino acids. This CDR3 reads CASSLGVPGTQYF. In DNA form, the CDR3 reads TGTGCCAGCAGCTTAGGGGTCCCGGGGACCCAGTACTTC.

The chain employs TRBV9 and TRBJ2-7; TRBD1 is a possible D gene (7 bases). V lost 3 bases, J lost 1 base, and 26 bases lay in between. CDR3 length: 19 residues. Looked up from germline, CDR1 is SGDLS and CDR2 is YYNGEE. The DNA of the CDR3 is TGTGCCAGCAGCGGTAGAAGGGGCGCAGGGGGACTTATTTCCTACGAGCAGTACTTC. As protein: CASSGRRGAGGLISYEQYF.

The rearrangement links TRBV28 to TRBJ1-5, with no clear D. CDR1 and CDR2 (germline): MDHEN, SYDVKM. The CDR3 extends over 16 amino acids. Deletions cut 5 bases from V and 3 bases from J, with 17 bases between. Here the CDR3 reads CASSPTSVRINQPQHF. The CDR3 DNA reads TGTGCCAGCAGTCCGACATCCGTTCGAATCAATCAGCCCCAGCATTTT.

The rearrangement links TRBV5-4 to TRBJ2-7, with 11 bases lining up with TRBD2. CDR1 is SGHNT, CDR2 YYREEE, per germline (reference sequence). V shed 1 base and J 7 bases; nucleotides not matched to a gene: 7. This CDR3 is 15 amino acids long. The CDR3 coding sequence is TGTGCCAGCAGCTTGAGGGTAGCGGGAGGGAGTGAGCAGTACTTC. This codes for CASSLRVAGGSEQYF.

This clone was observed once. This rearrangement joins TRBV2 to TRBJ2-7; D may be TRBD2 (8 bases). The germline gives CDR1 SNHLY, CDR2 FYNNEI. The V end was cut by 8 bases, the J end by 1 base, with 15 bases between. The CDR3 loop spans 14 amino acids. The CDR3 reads CASDRAGGSYEQYF. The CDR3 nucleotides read TGTGCCAGCGACAGGGCGGGAGGATCCTACGAGCAGTACTTC.

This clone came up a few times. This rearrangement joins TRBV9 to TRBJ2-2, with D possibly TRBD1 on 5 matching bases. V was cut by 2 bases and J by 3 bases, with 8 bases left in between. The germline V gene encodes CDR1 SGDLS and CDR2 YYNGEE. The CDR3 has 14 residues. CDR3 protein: CASSVTGYTGELFF. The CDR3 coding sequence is TGTGCCAGCAGCGTTACAGGTTACACCGGGGAGCTGTTTTTT. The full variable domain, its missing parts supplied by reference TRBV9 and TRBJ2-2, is DSGVTQTPKHLITATGQRVTLRCSPRSGDLSVYWYQQSLDQGLQFLIQYYNGEERAKGNILERFSAQQFPDLHSELNLSSLELGDSALYFCASSVTGYTGELFFGEGSRLTVL.

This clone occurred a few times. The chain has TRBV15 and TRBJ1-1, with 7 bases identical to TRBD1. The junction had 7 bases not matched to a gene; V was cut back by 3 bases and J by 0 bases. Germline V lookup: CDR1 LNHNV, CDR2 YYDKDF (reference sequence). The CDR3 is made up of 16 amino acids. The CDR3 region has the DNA TGTGCCACCAGCAGGGGGGACAGTCGGATGAACACTGAAGCTTTCTTT. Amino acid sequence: CATSRGDSRMNTEAFF.

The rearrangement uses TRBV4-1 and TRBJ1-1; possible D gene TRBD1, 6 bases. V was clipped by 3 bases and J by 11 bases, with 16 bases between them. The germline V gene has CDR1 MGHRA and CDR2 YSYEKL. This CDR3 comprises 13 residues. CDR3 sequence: CASSQTLGHGAFF. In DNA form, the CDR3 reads TGCGCCAGCAGCCAGACGTTGGGACACGGGGCTTTCTTT.

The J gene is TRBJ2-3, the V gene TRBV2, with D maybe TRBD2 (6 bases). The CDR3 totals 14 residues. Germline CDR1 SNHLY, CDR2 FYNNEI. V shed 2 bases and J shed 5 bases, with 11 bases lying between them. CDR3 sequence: CASSEMGGGDTQYF. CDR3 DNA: TGTGCCAGCAGTGAAATGGGAGGAGGAGATACGCAGTATTTT.

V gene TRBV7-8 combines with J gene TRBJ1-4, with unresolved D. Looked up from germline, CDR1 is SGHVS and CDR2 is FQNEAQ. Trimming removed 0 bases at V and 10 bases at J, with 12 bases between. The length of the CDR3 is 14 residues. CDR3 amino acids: CASSLASLSGKLFF. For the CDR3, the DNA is TGTGCCAGCAGCTTAGCGTCCCTATCCGGAAAACTGTTTTTT.

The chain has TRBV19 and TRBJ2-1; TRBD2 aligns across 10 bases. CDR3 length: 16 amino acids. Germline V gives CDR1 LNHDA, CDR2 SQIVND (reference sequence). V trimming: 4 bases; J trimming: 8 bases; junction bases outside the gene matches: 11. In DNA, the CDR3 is TGTGCCAGTAGTACCGCCTTTAGCGGGAGGTCGGATGAGCAGTTCTTC. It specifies CASSTAFSGRSDEQFF. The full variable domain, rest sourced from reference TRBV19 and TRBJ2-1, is DGGITQSPKYLFRKEGQNVTLSCEQNLNHDAMYWYRQDPGQGLRLIYYSQIVNDFQKGDIAEGYSVSREKKESFPLTVTSAQKNPTAFYLCASSTAFSGRSDEQFFGPGTRLTVL.

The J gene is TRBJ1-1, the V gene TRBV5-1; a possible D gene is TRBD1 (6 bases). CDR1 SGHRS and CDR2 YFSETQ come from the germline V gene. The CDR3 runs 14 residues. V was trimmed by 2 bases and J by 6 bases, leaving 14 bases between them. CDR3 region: CASSFRTARAEAFF. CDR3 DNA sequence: TGCGCCAGCAGCTTCAGGACAGCCAGGGCTGAAGCTTTCTTT.

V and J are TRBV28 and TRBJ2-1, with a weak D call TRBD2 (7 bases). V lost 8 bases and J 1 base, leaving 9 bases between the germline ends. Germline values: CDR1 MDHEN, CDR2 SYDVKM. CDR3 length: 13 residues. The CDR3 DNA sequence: TGTGCCAGCCGGGGGGCATCCTACAATGAGCAGTTCTTC. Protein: CASRGASYNEQFF.

CDR3: CASMSGGTEAFF. In nucleotides, the CDR3 is TGTGCCAGCATGTCCGGGGGCACTGAAGCTTTCTTT. This rearrangement joins TRBV6-5 to TRBJ1-1; possible D gene TRBD1, 5 bases. Germline V gene data show CDR1 as MNHEY and CDR2 as SVGAGI. Trimming left V 7 bases short and J 4 bases short, with 10 bases between. This CDR3 region has 12 residues.